The sequence of this T cell receptor (beta chain) was determined in a study of human T cells and chemical hapten exposure. As for the study in general: Alopecia areata, totalis and universalis patients, mostly female, were included.

This clonotype was seen many times. It was the library that attached unique molecular identifiers to individual cDNA molecules. TCRdb ran MiXCR on the RACE reads and lists one entry per CDR3 protein. The sample yields about 90,000 distinct CDR3 sequences, 10% to 13% seen once. Specified time point: patch test 1, 2 weeks after DPC sensitization. The treatment was: therapeutic diphenylcyclopropenone sensitization with weekly scalp DPC. Looked up from germline, CDR1 is MNHNS and CDR2 is SASEGT. The CDR3 is made up of 13 amino acids. V lost 5 bases and J lost 3, with 11 bases in between. The receptor comes from a man in his forties with alopecia areata. Some clones in this sample may be carry-over from other donors' samples. The chain has TRBV6-1 and TRBJ2-7, with a weak D call TRBD1 (6 bases). The sample here was whole blood, taken in connection with sensitization to the hapten diphenylcyclopropenone (DPC). The CDR3 is CASSLTGLYEQYV. In nucleotides, the CDR3 is TGTGCCAGCAGTCTGACAGGCCTCTACGAGCAGTACGTC.